The rows below give T cell receptor beta chains drawn from one sample of a study of T-cell reconstitution after alpha-beta-depleted transplantation in children. TCRdb re-called the PCR reads through MiXCR, storing one row per CDR3 protein. The sample yields around 180,000 distinct CDR3 sequences, 8.5% to 14% seen once. The sequences come from PBMCs, collected before TCRalphabeta/CD19-depleted stem cell transplant. These receptors originate from a boy between 2 and 10 years old with acute myeloid leukemia, due to receive a stem cell transplant. Each CDR3 is given with its conserved first and last residue. The D gene is left open where the match is weak. Not all rows give a size; the values are once, few, many and, for expanded clones, a class.

D gene | J gene | V gene | clone size | CDR3 DNA | CDR3 protein
. | TRBJ1-2 | TRBV7-2 | many | TGTGCCAGCAGCTTCCCGGACCCGCAAGCTAACTATGGCTACACCTTC | CASSFPDPQANYGYTF
. | TRBJ2-3 | TRBV25-1 | many | TGTGCCAGCAGGGCCGGCACAGATACGCAGTATTTT | CASRAGTDTQYF
. | TRBJ1-2 | TRBV10-3 | many | TGTGCCATCAGACGGACAGACAACTACACCTTC | CAIRRTDNYTF
. | TRBJ2-1 | TRBV4-1 | many | TGCGCCAGCAGCCAAGAGACGGGCATCGAGCAGTTCTTC | CASSQETGIEQFF
. | TRBJ2-5 | TRBV29-1 | many | TGCAGCGTTGATGGAGAGACCCAGTACTTC | CSVDGETQYF
TRBD1 | TRBJ2-6 | TRBV5-1 | many | TGCGCCAGCAGCTCCACCCACAGACAGGGGAATTATGGGGCCAACGTCCTGACTTTC | CASSSTHRQGNYGANVLTF
. | TRBJ2-2 | TRBV25-1 | many | TGTGCCACCTCTCCCGGTGGCGCCGGGGAGCTGTTTTTT | CATSPGGAGELFF
. | TRBJ1-1 | TRBV6-6 | many | TGTGCCAGCAGCATTCGGGGAGAAGCTTTCTTT | CASSIRGEAFF
. | TRBJ1-3 | TRBV20-1 | . | TGCTGTGCTATGGATCAGACTATTATCCCTGGGGGTGGAAACACCATATATTTT | CCAMDQTIIPGGGNTIYF
. | TRBJ2-2 | TRBV7-2 | many | TGTGCCAGCAGCTTAGCGAACAGGGTCACCGGGGAGCTGTTTTTT | CASSLANRVTGELFF
. | TRBJ1-5 | TRBV3-1 | many | TGTGCCAGCAGCCCCCAGGGAAATCAGCCCCAGCATTTT | CASSPQGNQPQHF
. | TRBJ1-2 | TRBV6-1 | many | TGTGCCAGCAGCCCAGGACACCCTAACTATGGCTACACCTTC | CASSPGHPNYGYTF
. | TRBJ1-1 | TRBV12-3/TRBV12-4 | many | TGTGCCAGCCAGCGGGAAGGTGGCACTGAAGCTTTCTTT | CASQREGGTEAFF
. | TRBJ2-2 | TRBV7-9 | . | TGTGCCAGCAGCTTAGTCTCAGGGCCCACCGGGGAGCTGTTTTTT | CASSLVSGPTGELFF
. | TRBJ2-3 | TRBV7-2 | many | TGTGCCAGCAGCTGGAATGGGGATACGCAGTATTTT | CASSWNGDTQYF
TRBD2 | TRBJ2-7 | TRBV5-1 | many | TGCGCCAGCAGTCTAGCGGATACTTACGAGCAGTACTTC | CASSLADTYEQYF
TRBD2 | TRBJ2-3 | TRBV12-3/TRBV12-4 | many | TGTGCCAGCAGAACTAGCGGGGGGGCTGCAGATACGCAGTATTTT | CASRTSGGAADTQYF
TRBD1 | TRBJ2-1 | TRBV5-1 | many | TGCGCCAGCAACATAGGGACAGGGGGTATCAATGAGCAGTTCTTC | CASNIGTGGINEQFF
. | TRBJ2-7 | TRBV5-1 | many | TGCGCCAGCAGCCCGGGACCTTTCTACGAGCAGTACTTC | CASSPGPFYEQYF
TRBD2 | TRBJ2-7 | TRBV3-1 | many | TGTGCCTGCTCCCCCGGACTAGCGGGAGGTTACGAGCAGTACTTC | CACSPGLAGGYEQYF
TRBD1 | TRBJ1-4 | TRBV20-1 | many | TGCAGTGCTAGAGACGACAGGGCAAATGAAAAACTGTTTTTT | CSARDDRANEKLFF
TRBD1 | TRBJ2-1 | TRBV3-1 | many | TGTGCCAGCAGCCCTCGGACAGGGGAGTACGAGCAGTTCTTC | CASSPRTGEYEQFF
. | TRBJ2-4 | TRBV4-1 | many | TGCGCCAGCAGCCAAACAAACATTCAGTACTTC | CASSQTNIQYF
TRBD2 | TRBJ2-5 | TRBV12-3/TRBV12-4 | many | TGTGCCAGCAGAACGGCCGGGGGGAAAGAGACCCAGTACTTC | CASRTAGGKETQYF
. | TRBJ1-1 | TRBV28 | . | TGTGCCAGCACGACGCGCGGAGAAGCTTTCTTT | CASTTRGEAFF
. | TRBJ1-1 | TRBV6-4 | many | TGTGCCAGCAGTGACGGGGGGGCCCGAGAAGCTTTCTTT | CASSDGGAREAFF
TRBD2 | TRBJ2-3 | TRBV20-1 | few | TGCAGTGCACCAGGGACTAGCTTATTGGCAGATACGCAGTATTTT | CSAPGTSLLADTQYF
TRBD1 | TRBJ1-2 | TRBV28 | many | TGTGCCAGCAGTCCCGAGGGGCAGGGGGTGTTTAACTATGGCTACACCTTC | CASSPEGQGVFNYGYTF
. | TRBJ1-5 | TRBV20-1 | many | TGCAGTGCCAGGGCCCGGGACCAATATTTGCAGCCCCAGCATTTT | CSARARDQYLQPQHF